The 24 T cell receptor beta chains below all came from one sample that was sequenced in a study of shared clonotypes between healthy human individuals. The table came from immunoSEQ multiplex PCR; TCRdb's copy has only in-frame clones and leaves some out. The repertoire consists of more than 1,200,000 clones, with approximately 98.5% occurring once and the leading ten covering under 0.45%. What was sequenced was naive CD4+ T cells sorted from blood. Described subset: CD45RA+ positively selected. Source of these receptors: a man aged 25-45 years in good health.

The chain couples TRBV5-1 to TRBJ1-1, with unresolved D. This CDR3 comprises 15 residues. V lost 0 bases, J lost 1 base, and 10 bases lay in between. The germline gives CDR1 SGHRS, CDR2 YFSETQ. The DNA of the CDR3 is TGCGCCAGCAGCTTGGCCGCGGCCCAGAACACTGAAGCTTTCTTT. Its protein product is CASSLAAAQNTEAFF.

The chain uses TRBV5-6 and TRBJ1-2; the D gene is possibly TRBD1 (6 bases). The CDR3 covers 15 residues. Trimming removed 0 bases from V and 6 bases from J, with 15 bases in between. From germline, CDR1 is SGHDT and CDR2 YYEEEE. The CDR3 DNA sequence: TGTGCCAGCAGCTTGGTACTAGGGGGTCGGGATGGCTACACCTTC. Amino acids: CASSLVLGGRDGYTF.

The CDR3: CASSLATSGRAGTDTQYF. CDR3 in DNA: TGTGCCAGCAGCTTAGCGACTAGCGGGAGGGCCGGCACAGATACGCAGTATTTT. This chain uses TRBV7-9 with TRBJ2-3; 14 bases are shared with TRBD2. Looked up from germline, CDR1 is SEHNR and CDR2 is FQNEAQ (reference sequence). The length of the CDR3 is 18 residues. J lost 1 base, V lost 0 bases, and 3 bases had no gene match.

The chain joins TRBV11-1 to TRBJ2-1; 9 bases are a match to TRBD2. Germline V gene data show CDR1 as SGHAT and CDR2 as FQDESV (reference sequence). The V gene end was trimmed by 5 bases and the J gene end by 1 base; junction bases not matched to a gene: 3. This CDR3 spans 15 amino acids. CDR3 in DNA: TGTGCCAGCAGCCAACTAGCGGGTTCCTACAATGAGCAGTTCTTC. Translating it yields CASSQLAGSYNEQFF.

The chain combines TRBV5-1 with TRBJ2-1, with D unclear. V was shortened by 1 base and J by 9 bases, with 8 bases between the two germline ends. The CDR3 sequence is 12 residues long. The V gene's germline CDR1 is SGHRS and CDR2 YFSETQ. The CDR3 protein is CASSLSSIEQFF. As DNA, the CDR3 is TGCGCCAGCAGCTTGAGTAGTATTGAGCAGTTCTTC.

The chain recombines TRBV11-2 with TRBJ2-1; D remains unclear. Germline CDR1 and CDR2: SGHAT and FQNNGV. V was clipped by 0 bases and J by 0 bases, with 9 bases between them. CDR3 length: 16 residues. The CDR3 region has the DNA TGTGCCAGCAGCTTAGATTTCCGGAACTCCTACAATGAGCAGTTCTTC. As protein: CASSLDFRNSYNEQFF.

The count of this clone is one. Within the sample, other DNA sequences also encode this same CDR3. This chain uses TRBV9 with TRBJ2-1, with D hard to call. Looked up from germline, CDR1 is SGDLS and CDR2 is YYNGEE. CDR3 length: 13 residues. V lost 2 bases and J 6 bases, leaving 9 bases between the germline ends. The CDR3 DNA is TGTGCCAGCAGCGTCACCTCGGGCAATGAGCAGTTCTTC. Protein: CASSVTSGNEQFF.

V usage is TRBV7-9 and J usage is TRBJ2-3, with 10 bases fitting TRBD1. The CDR3 length is 16 residues. The V segment lost 1 base and the J segment 3 bases; nucleotides outside the gene matches: 4. The germline gives CDR1 SEHNR, CDR2 FQNEAQ (reference sequence). CDR3 in DNA: TGTGCCAGCAGCTTAGTGGGACAGGGGATTACAGATACGCAGTATTTT. It specifies CASSLVGQGITDTQYF.

The gene calls are TRBV5-6 and TRBJ2-5; weak D call: TRBD1 (6 bases). Looked up from germline, CDR1 is SGHDT and CDR2 is YYEEEE. V gave up 0 bases and J gave up 7 bases, with 16 bases separating them. The length of the CDR3 is 15 residues. The CDR3 here is CASSLGIQGMRTQYF. CDR3 in DNA: TGTGCCAGCAGCTTGGGGATACAGGGAATGAGGACCCAGTACTTC.

As DNA, the CDR3 is TGCGCCAGCAGCCTATACACAACGGGCGGGCTTAACACCGGGGAGCTGTTTTTT. Translation gives CASSLYTTGGLNTGELFF. This chain uses TRBV4-3 with TRBJ2-2; tentative D call: TRBD2 (5 bases). V was trimmed by 4 bases and J by 2 bases, leaving 20 bases between them. This CDR3 has 18 residues. Per germline, CDR1 LGHNA and CDR2 YSLEER.

V is TRBV7-8 and J is TRBJ2-7; the D gene could be TRBD1 or TRBD2 (5 bases each). Germline assignment: CDR1 SGHVS and CDR2 FQNEAQ. The CDR3 has 12 residues. Trimming left V 6 bases short and J 2 bases short, with 8 bases between. CDR3 in DNA: TGTGCCAGCAGAAGGGACCCCTACGAGCAGTACTTC. This codes for CASRRDPYEQYF.

V gene TRBV18 combines with J gene TRBJ2-1, with a possible D match to TRBD1 (6 bases). V was shortened by 5 bases and J by 7 bases, with 12 bases between the two germline ends. This CDR3 spans 13 amino acids. From germline, CDR1 is KGHSH and CDR2 LQKENI. The CDR3: CASSVDRSNEQFF. The CDR3 DNA reads TGTGCCAGCTCAGTTGACAGGTCAAATGAGCAGTTCTTC.

V is TRBV7-2 and J is TRBJ2-7; D is possibly TRBD1 or TRBD2 (5 bases each). This CDR3 has 14 residues. CDR1 is SGHTA and CDR2 is FQGNSA in the germline V gene. Trimming cost V 2 bases and J 5 bases, with 13 bases left between them. The CDR3 here is CASSLFGGIDEQYF. In DNA, the CDR3 is TGTGCCAGCAGCTTATTTGGGGGAATCGACGAGCAGTACTTC.

The chain is built from TRBV19 and TRBJ1-3; tentatively, D is TRBD1 (5 bases). The length of the CDR3 is 18 residues. In germline, CDR1 is LNHDA, CDR2 SQIVND (reference sequence). V dropped 3 bases and J dropped 2 bases, with 20 bases sitting between them. The CDR3 region has the DNA TGTGCCAGTAGTATGGAGGGACGGATCCTATCAACTGGAAACACCATATATTTT. Protein: CASSMEGRILSTGNTIYF.

The V and J genes are TRBV18 and TRBJ1-3; D remains unclear. CDR1 and CDR2 (germline): KGHSH, LQKENI. With 0 bases removed from V and 1 base from J, the gap between germline ends came to 7 bases. The CDR3 runs 15 residues. The CDR3: CASSPPARSGNTIYF. The DNA of the CDR3 is TGTGCCAGCTCACCACCCGCCAGATCTGGAAACACCATATATTTT.

The rearrangement links TRBV25-1 to TRBJ1-1; unclear D gene. CDR1 and CDR2 from the germline V gene are MGHDK and SYGVNS. Between the trimmed V and J ends, which lost 1 base and 10 bases, there was a span of 7 bases. The CDR3 length is 11 residues. In nucleotides, the CDR3 is TGTGCCAGCAGTGAATCGAGTGGAGCTTTCTTT. The encoded protein is CASSESSGAFF.

The rearrangement uses TRBV28 and TRBJ2-3, with TRBD2 matching 11 bases. The CDR3 loop spans 15 amino acids. In germline, CDR1 is MDHEN, CDR2 SYDVKM. The junction had 11 bases not matched to a gene; V was cut back by 6 bases and J by 9 bases. The CDR3 coding sequence is TGTGCCAGCAGCACTAGCGGGAGAGTTCCGGGGACGCAGTATTTT. Translated, it gives CASSTSGRVPGTQYF.

The chain is built from TRBV19 and TRBJ2-7; D gene ambiguous. The CDR3 is 11 residues long. Between the trimmed V and J ends, which lost 7 bases and 3 bases, there was a span of 7 bases. Germline CDR1 LNHDA, CDR2 SQIVND (reference sequence). CDR3 region: CASNNGYEQYF. CDR3 bases: TGTGCCAGTAATAACGGCTACGAGCAGTACTTC.

This clone was picked up one time. The rearrangement links TRBV19 to TRBJ1-1; D gene ambiguous. The V end was cut by 4 bases, the J end by 4 bases, with 10 bases between. The germline V gene encodes CDR1 LNHDA and CDR2 SQIVND (reference sequence). The CDR3 consists of 13 residues. Here the CDR3 DNA reads TGTGCCAGTAGTACCGCCCGAGGCACTGAAGCTTTCTTT. It translates to CASSTARGTEAFF.

The CDR3 spells CASSQAIKGRETQYF. The CDR3 DNA is TGTGCCAGCAGCCAGGCCATTAAGGGTCGGGAGACCCAGTACTTC. The V gene is TRBV11-2, the J gene TRBJ2-5; D uncertain. Trimming cost V 5 bases and J 5 bases, with 18 bases left between them. This CDR3 is built from 15 residues. From germline, CDR1 is SGHAT and CDR2 FQNNGV.

In the case of this clone: The same CDR3 is also encoded by other DNA sequences in this sample. Here the CDR3 reads CSVGDTQYF. The CDR3 DNA is TGCAGCGTAGGAGATACGCAGTATTTT. The J gene is TRBJ2-3, the V gene TRBV29-1; D is unclear. Trimming cost V 6 bases and J 5 bases, with 3 bases left between them. Germline CDR1 SQVTM, CDR2 ANQGSEA. CDR3 length: 9 residues.

The rearrangement joins TRBV29-1 to TRBJ1-1, with 9 bases identical to TRBD1. From germline, CDR1 is SQVTM and CDR2 ANQGSEA. J gave up 10 bases and V 2 bases, and 8 bases lay outside the gene matches. This CDR3 has 13 amino acids. Written as DNA, the CDR3 is TGCAGCGTTGAATGGGCGACAGGGGGGCCAGCTTTCTTT. This sequence encodes CSVEWATGGPAFF.

With regard to this clone: Other DNA variants within this sample encode the same CDR3. V usage is TRBV19 and J usage is TRBJ2-3; the match to TRBD2 covers 7 bases. The J segment lost 0 bases and the V segment lost 5 bases, leaving 2 bases of the junction unmatched. The CDR3 length is 14 residues. Germline-derived CDR1 and CDR2 are LNHDA and SQIVND (reference sequence). In nucleotides, the CDR3 is TGTGCCAGTAGTGCTAGCGGTAGCACAGATACGCAGTATTTT. Translation: CASSASGSTDTQYF. Based on the CDR3 plus reference TRBV19 and TRBJ2-3, the full variable domain is DGGITQSPKYLFRKEGQNVTLSCEQNLNHDAMYWYRQDPGQGLRLIYYSQIVNDFQKGDIAEGYSVSREKKESFPLTVTSAQKNPTAFYLCASSASGSTDTQYFGPGTRLTVL.

This clone has a single count. The chain couples TRBV10-2 to TRBJ2-1; D remains unclear. Trimming removed 8 bases at V and 5 bases at J, with 19 bases between. Germline CDR1 reads WSHSY; CDR2 reads SAAADI. This CDR3 spans 15 amino acids. Here the CDR3 reads CASQRFRVRDNEQFF. CDR3 sequence (DNA): TGCGCCAGCCAAAGGTTTCGGGTGAGAGACAATGAGCAGTTCTTC.